Sequencing of this T cell receptor (beta chain) was carried out in a study of Ad26.COV2.S vaccination and SARS-CoV-2 variants. Findings and caveats of the study: Responses of T cells in total may have been underestimated by the TCR breadth and depth analyses.

Generated by immunoSEQ multiplex PCR, the TCRdb table keeps only in-frame clones and is missing some. Of hundreds of thousands of clones in the sample, roughly 87% were seen once. The V gene's germline CDR1 is SGHVS and CDR2 FNYEAQ. The CDR3 spans 16 residues. J was trimmed by 8 bases and V by 5 bases; bases with no gene match: 12. Indicated treatment: about 20 received Ad26.COV2.S at low or high dose, single or two shots; about 5 received placebo; per-sample allocation not given. Sampling was performed 63 days after the first vaccine or placebo injection. Notes on this clone: Its cognate antigen is unknown.

The genes are TRBV7-6 and TRBJ2-3, with 11 positions matching TRBD2. The sample here was peripheral blood, taken in a trial of Ad26.COV2.S vaccine versus placebo. The TCR sequence derives from a person aged 18 to 65 who received the Ad26.COV2.S COVID-19 vaccine or a placebo. The chain's CDR3 is CASSNQTSGVRGTQYF. In DNA form, the CDR3 reads TGTGCCAGCAGCAACCAGACTAGCGGGGTACGAGGTACGCAGTATTTT. Supplemented by reference TRBV7-6 and TRBJ2-3, the full variable domain reads GAGVSQSPRYKVTKRGQDVALRCDPISGHVSLYWYRQALGQGPEFLTYFNYEAQQDKSGLPNDRFSAERPEGSISTLTIQRTEQRDSAMYRCASSNQTSGVRGTQYFGPGTRLTVL.